These T cell receptor beta chains were read from a single sample in a study of T cells in Graves' hyperthyroidism and ophthalmopathy. One entry per CDR3 protein, called by TCRdb with MiXCR from the multiplex PCR reads. The repertoire consists of a few hundred thousand distinct CDR3 sequences, with 40% to 55% occurring once and the leading ten covering around 7.7%. The sample consisted of peripheral blood or thyroid tissue (not recorded which). The receptors derive from a woman under 30 with Graves' hyperthyroidism. Both conserved end residues are part of each CDR3. A D gene is named only where the DNA matches it firmly. Expanded clones are given a class, and other clones once, few, many or no size at all.

abundance,d_gene,v_gene,j_gene,CDR3aa,CDR3nt
NA,NA,TRBV10-2,TRBJ1-1,CASSEKSEAFF,TGCGCCAGCAGTGAGAAATCTGAAGCTTTCTTT
NA,NA,TRBV7-2,TRBJ2-6,CASSLTGFQGANVLTF,TGTGCCAGCAGCTTAACCGGTTTCCAGGGGGCCAACGTCCTGACTTTC
NA,NA,TRBV7-2,TRBJ2-5,CASSFYICSAAIGLGWETQYF,NA
NA,NA,TRBV29-1,TRBJ1-1,CSGEDRNTEAFF,TGCAGCGGAGAAGACAGGAACACTGAAGCTTTCTTT
many,NA,TRBV4-1,TRBJ2-1,CASSQLSAPSNEQFF,TGCGCCAGCAGCCAATTATCTGCTCCATCCAATGAGCAGTTCTTC
many,NA,TRBV7-2,TRBJ1-6,CASRIGQGNSPLHF,TGTGCCAGCAGAATAGGGCAGGGTAATTCACCCCTCCACTTT
medium-sized,NA,TRBV20-1,TRBJ1-2,CSASMGGYTF,TGCAGTGCTAGTATGGGAGGCTACACCTTC
NA,NA,TRBV20-1,TRBJ1-4,CSARVGGATNEKLFF,TGCAGTGCTAGAGTAGGGGGTGCAACTAATGAAAAACTGTTTTTT
few,NA,TRBV6-6,TRBJ2-7,CASSNGAYEQYF,TGTGCCAGCAGCAACGGAGCCTACGAGCAGTACTTC
NA,NA,TRBV30,TRBJ1-1,CAWRQGFTEAFF,TGTGCCTGGAGACAGGGATTCACTGAAGCTTTCTTT